This T cell receptor (beta chain) was captured by sequencing in a study of blood T cell repertoires in COVID-19. The CDR3 extends over 17 amino acids. Germline V lookup: CDR1 SGDLS, CDR2 YYNGEE. Trimming cost V 4 bases and J 1 base; bases outside gene matches: 12. Sequencing used immunoSEQ multiplex PCR; TCRdb keeps in-frame clones, though not all of them. The sample has roughly 230,000 clones, over 70% seen once. This rearrangement joins TRBV9 to TRBJ1-1; 8 positions match TRBD1. The sample consisted of peripheral blood. This receptor was identified in a man aged 35 to 55 with active or convalescent COVID-19. CDR3 bases: TGTGCCAGCAGCTCCGACTTGGGGGGGACAGGGAACACTGAAGCTTTCTTT. Translation: CASSSDLGGTGNTEAFF.